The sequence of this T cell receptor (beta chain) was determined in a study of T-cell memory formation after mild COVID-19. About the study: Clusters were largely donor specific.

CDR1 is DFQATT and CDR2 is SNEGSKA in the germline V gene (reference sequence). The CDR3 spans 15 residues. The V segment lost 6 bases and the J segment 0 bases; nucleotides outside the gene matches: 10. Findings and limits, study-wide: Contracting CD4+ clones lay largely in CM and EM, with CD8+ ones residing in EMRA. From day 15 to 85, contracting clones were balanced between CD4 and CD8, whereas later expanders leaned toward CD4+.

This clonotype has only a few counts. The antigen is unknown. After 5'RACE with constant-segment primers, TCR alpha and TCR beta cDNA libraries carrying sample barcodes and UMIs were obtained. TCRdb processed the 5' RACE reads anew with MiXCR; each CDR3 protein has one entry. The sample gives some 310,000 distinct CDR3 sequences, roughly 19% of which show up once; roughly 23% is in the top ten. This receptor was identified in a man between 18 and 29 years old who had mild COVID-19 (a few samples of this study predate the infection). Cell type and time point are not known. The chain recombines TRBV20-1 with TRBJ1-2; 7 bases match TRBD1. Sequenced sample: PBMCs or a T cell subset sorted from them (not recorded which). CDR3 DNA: TGCAGTGCAAAAATCACAGGGGTAGCTAACTATGGCTACACCTTC. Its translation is CSAKITGVANYGYTF.